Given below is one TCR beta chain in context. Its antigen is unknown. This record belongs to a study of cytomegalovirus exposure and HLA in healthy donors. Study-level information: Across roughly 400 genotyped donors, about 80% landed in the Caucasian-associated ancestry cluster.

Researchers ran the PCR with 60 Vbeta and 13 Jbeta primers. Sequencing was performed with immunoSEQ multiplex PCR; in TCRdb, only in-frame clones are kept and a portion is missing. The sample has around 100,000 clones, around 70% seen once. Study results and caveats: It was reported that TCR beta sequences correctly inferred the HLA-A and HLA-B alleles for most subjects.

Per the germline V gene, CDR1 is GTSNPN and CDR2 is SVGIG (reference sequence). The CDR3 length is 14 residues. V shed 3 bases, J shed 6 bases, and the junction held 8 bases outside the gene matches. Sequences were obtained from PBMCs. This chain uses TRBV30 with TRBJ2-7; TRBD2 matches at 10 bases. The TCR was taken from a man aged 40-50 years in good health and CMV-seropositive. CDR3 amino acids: CAWSPAGGPSEQYF. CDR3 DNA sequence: TGTGCCTGGAGCCCAGCGGGAGGGCCGTCCGAGCAGTACTTC.